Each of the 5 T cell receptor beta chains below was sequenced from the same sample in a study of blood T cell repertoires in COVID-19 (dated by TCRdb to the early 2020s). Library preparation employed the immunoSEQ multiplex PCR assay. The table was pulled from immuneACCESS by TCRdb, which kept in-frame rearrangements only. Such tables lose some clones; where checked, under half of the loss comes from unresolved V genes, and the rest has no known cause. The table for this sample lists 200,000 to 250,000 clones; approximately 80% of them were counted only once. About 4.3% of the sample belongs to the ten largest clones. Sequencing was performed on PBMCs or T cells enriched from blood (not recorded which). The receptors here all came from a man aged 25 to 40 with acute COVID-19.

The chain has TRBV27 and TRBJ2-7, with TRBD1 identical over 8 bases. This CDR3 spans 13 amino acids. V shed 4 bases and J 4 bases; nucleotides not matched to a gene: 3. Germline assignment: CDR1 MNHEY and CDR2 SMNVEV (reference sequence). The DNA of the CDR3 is TGTGCCAGCAGTTCAGGGGGCGGATACGAGCAGTACTTC. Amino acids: CASSSGGGYEQYF.

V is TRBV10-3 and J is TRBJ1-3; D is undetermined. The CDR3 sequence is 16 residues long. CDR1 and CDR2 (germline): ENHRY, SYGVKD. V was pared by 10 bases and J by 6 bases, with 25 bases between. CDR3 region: CATQTPGRGVENTIYF. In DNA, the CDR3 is TGTGCCACCCAGACCCCCGGCCGAGGAGTTGAAAACACCATATATTTT.

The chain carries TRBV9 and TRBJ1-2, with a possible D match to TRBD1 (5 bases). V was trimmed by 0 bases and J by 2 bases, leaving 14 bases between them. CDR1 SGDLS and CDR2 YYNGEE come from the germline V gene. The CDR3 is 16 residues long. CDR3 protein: CASSVATGQANYGYTF. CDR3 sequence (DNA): TGTGCCAGCAGCGTAGCTACAGGTCAGGCGAACTATGGCTACACCTTC.

The CDR3 loop reads CASSGGQGHTEAFF. The CDR3 DNA reads TGTGCCAGCAGTGGGGGACAGGGCCACACTGAAGCTTTCTTT. V and J are TRBV28 and TRBJ1-1; 9 positions match TRBD1. CDR3 size: 14 residues. Germline assignment: CDR1 MDHEN and CDR2 SYDVKM. Germline trimming cut 5 bases from V and 3 bases from J; bases unmatched to any gene: 4.

CDR3 region: CASSKGSTGTGNHYGYTF. The CDR3 DNA is TGTGCCAGTAGTAAGGGGTCAACCGGGACAGGGAACCACTATGGCTACACCTTC. This chain uses TRBV19 with TRBJ1-2; 9 positions match TRBD1. CDR1 is LNHDA, CDR2 SQIVND, per germline (reference sequence). The V segment lost 4 bases and the J segment 3 bases; nucleotides outside the gene matches: 15. The CDR3 extends over 18 amino acids.